These T cell receptor beta chains were read from a single sample in a study of T cell changes during pregnancy in multiple sclerosis. Assay: immunoSEQ multiplex PCR; the TCRdb copy retains only in-frame clones and omits some. The repertoire holds 50,000 or so clones, over 85% seen once, with about 0.37% in the top ten. The sequenced sample was CD4+ T cells from peripheral blood mononuclear cells, obtained before pregnancy. The receptor source for this set is a female donor with multiple sclerosis, enrolled in a pregnancy study. The CDR3 runs from the conserved cysteine through the conserved F or W. D genes are given only for firm matches. Clone size is shown for a subset of rows, as once, few, many or a class of expanded clone.

clone_size	v_call	d_call	j_call	cdr3_nt	cdr3_aa
NA	TRBV7-8	TRBD2	TRBJ2-1	TGTGCCAGCAGCTTAGCCGTAGCGGGAGGGCCTGGCGAGCAGTTCTTC	CASSLAVAGGPGEQFF
NA	TRBV5-1	NA	TRBJ1-3	TGCGCCAGCAGCCCGACAGCCGCTGGAAACACCATATATTTT	CASSPTAAGNTIYF
NA	TRBV5-1	NA	TRBJ1-1	TGCGCCAGCAGCTTGGTCGGCAGCCAGAGGGACACTGAAGCTTTCTTT	CASSLVGSQRDTEAFF
NA	TRBV7-6	TRBD2	TRBJ2-1	TGTGCCAGCAGCTTAAGTAGCGGGAGCTCCTACAATGAGCAGTTCTTC	CASSLSSGSSYNEQFF
NA	TRBV19	NA	TRBJ2-5	TGTGCCAGTAGTCCTTGGGCAGGAAATATTCAAGAGACCCAGTACTTC	CASSPWAGNIQETQYF
once	TRBV15	NA	TRBJ2-5	TGTGCCACCAGCAGAGATCCCGGTGCCCAAGAGACCCAGTACTTC	CATSRDPGAQETQYF
NA	TRBV10-3	TRBD2	TRBJ2-4	TGTGCCATCAGTGAGGCCGGGACTAGCGGGAGAGGTAGCAAAAACATTCAGTACTTC	CAISEAGTSGRGSKNIQYF
once	TRBV19	TRBD1	TRBJ1-5	TGTGCCAGTACCCAGGACAGGAGTGATTATTGGCCCCAGCATTTT	CASTQDRSDYWPQHF
NA	TRBV9	TRBD1	TRBJ2-7	TGTGCCAGCAGCGGACAGGGATGGGACGAGCAGTACTTC	CASSGQGWDEQYF
once	TRBV25-1	NA	TRBJ2-1	TGTGCCAGCAGTGAAAGAAAGGCGGCTTACAATGAGCAGTTCTTC	CASSERKAAYNEQFF
NA	TRBV19	TRBD1	TRBJ2-7	TGTGCCAGTAGTGACGGGGGACAGGTTGAATACGAGCAGTACTTC	CASSDGGQVEYEQYF
NA	TRBV5-5	NA	TRBJ2-1	TGTGCCAGCAGCAAAGAAAGCGGAGCTCAGTTCTTC	CASSKESGAQFF
NA	TRBV27	NA	TRBJ2-7	TGTGCCAGCAGTTACGCGAGCCAGCAGTACTTC	CASSYASQQYF
few	TRBV9	TRBD1	TRBJ2-7	TGTGCCAGCAGCGTAAGCAAAAAGACAGGGCCCTACGAGCAGTACTTC	CASSVSKKTGPYEQYF
NA	TRBV10-3	NA	TRBJ2-1	TGTGCCATCAGTGTCCTAGCAGTTTACAATGAGCAGTTCTTC	CAISVLAVYNEQFF
NA	TRBV5-5	NA	TRBJ2-2	TGTGCCAGCAGCTTGAGACTAGATATGAACACCGGGGAGCTGTTTTTT	CASSLRLDMNTGELFF
NA	TRBV30	TRBD1	TRBJ1-3	TGTGCCTCCCGGACAGGGAGCTCTGGAAACACCATATATTTT	CASRTGSSGNTIYF
NA	TRBV28	TRBD1	TRBJ2-7	TGTGCCAGTGGGACAGGTTCCCCCTACGAGCAGTACTTC	CASGTGSPYEQYF
few	TRBV7-8	TRBD1	TRBJ1-5	TGTGCCAGCAGCTTAAAGGGGGACAGTAGTAGAAATCAGCCCCAGCATTTT	CASSLKGDSSRNQPQHF
NA	TRBV4-2	TRBD2	TRBJ2-1	TGTGCCAGCAGCCAAGTAGGACTAGCGGGCCTCAATGAGCAGTTCTTC	CASSQVGLAGLNEQFF
NA	TRBV19	TRBD2	TRBJ2-2	TGTGCCAGTAGTCCCCAGGGAGGGACTAGCGGGAGCACCGGGGAGCTGTTTTTT	CASSPQGGTSGSTGELFF
NA	TRBV5-1	TRBD1	TRBJ2-1	TGCGCCAGCAGCCCAAACCTCGGGACAGCGATCCCCAATGAGCAGTTCTTC	CASSPNLGTAIPNEQFF
NA	TRBV10-2	NA	TRBJ1-3	TGCGCCAGCAGTGATATTTTGGGGAGCTCTGGAAACACCATATATTTT	CASSDILGSSGNTIYF
NA	TRBV7-2	TRBD2	TRBJ2-7	TGTGCCAGCAGCTTACTAGCGGGTCTAAGCTCCTACGAGCAGTACTTC	CASSLLAGLSSYEQYF
NA	TRBV6-1	NA	TRBJ2-3	TGTGCCAGCGAAGGGGGTAGCAGCACAGATACGCAGTATTTT	CASEGGSSTDTQYF
NA	TRBV5-1	NA	TRBJ1-2	TGCGCCAGCAGCTTGACAAGTGACTATGGCTACACCTTC	CASSLTSDYGYTF
NA	TRBV6-1	TRBD1	TRBJ2-7	TGTGCCAGCAGTTTAGGACAGGGGGGTCCCTACGAGCAGTACTTC	CASSLGQGGPYEQYF
NA	TRBV6-5	NA	TRBJ2-7	TGTGCCAGCAGTTACGGGGCAGGATACGAGCAGTACTTC	CASSYGAGYEQYF
NA	TRBV30	TRBD2	TRBJ2-1	TGTGCCTGGAATGGGGGTCGGACTAGCGGTGACAATGAGCAGTTCTTC	CAWNGGRTSGDNEQFF
NA	TRBV2	NA	TRBJ2-5	TGTGCCAGCAGTCGGGATAACCAAGAGACCCAGTACTTC	CASSRDNQETQYF
NA	TRBV28	NA	TRBJ2-3	TGTGCCAGCAGGTCCCCGGGGGGCACAGATACGCAGTATTTT	CASRSPGGTDTQYF
NA	TRBV19	TRBD1	TRBJ1-5	TGTGCCAGTAGTAGCAGGGGGCGGACTCAGCCCCAGCATTTT	CASSSRGRTQPQHF
once	TRBV14	TRBD1	TRBJ2-1	TGTGCCAGCAGCCTGCCCACCGGGACAGGGCCCTACAATGAGCAGTTCTTC	CASSLPTGTGPYNEQFF
few	TRBV4-3	TRBD1	TRBJ1-2	TGCGCCAGCAGCCAAGAACCGAATACAGGGGGCGCATCCATCTATGGCTACACCTTC	CASSQEPNTGGASIYGYTF
NA	TRBV5-6	NA	TRBJ1-2	TGTGCCAGCAGCTCTGGCAATCCCAACTATGGCTACACCTTC	CASSSGNPNYGYTF
NA	TRBV28	NA	TRBJ2-1	TGTGCCAGCAGGCTGACTAAAGCGGTCAATGAGCAGTTCTTC	CASRLTKAVNEQFF
NA	TRBV15	TRBD1	TRBJ2-7	TGTGCCACCAGCAGAGGGACAGGGAACGGCGAGCAGTACTTC	CATSRGTGNGEQYF
once	TRBV18	NA	TRBJ1-2	TGTGCCAGCTCACCGATCGGGGTAGGCAAGGACTATGGCTACACCTTC	CASSPIGVGKDYGYTF
NA	TRBV25-1	NA	TRBJ1-1	TGTGCCAGCAGTAACAGGGTCGGGAACACTGAAGCTTTCTTT	CASSNRVGNTEAFF
NA	TRBV6-1	NA	TRBJ2-2	TGTGCCACAATCCGGGACTCTAACACCGGGGAGCTGTTTTTT	CATIRDSNTGELFF
NA	TRBV5-1	NA	TRBJ2-7	TGCGCCAGCAGCTCTACCTCGCCCTACGAGCAGTACTTC	CASSSTSPYEQYF
NA	TRBV30	NA	TRBJ1-2	TGTGCCTGGAGTAACAGGGCCGGCTACACCTTC	CAWSNRAGYTF
NA	TRBV5-1	NA	TRBJ2-3	TGCGCCAGCAGCTTGGACACCACGGGGGATGTCACAGATACGCAGTATTTT	CASSLDTTGDVTDTQYF
NA	TRBV30	NA	TRBJ2-7	TGTGCCTGGAGGAAACCGGGGGTATACGAGCAGTACTTC	CAWRKPGVYEQYF
many	TRBV7-2	NA	TRBJ1-2	TGTGCCAGCAGCCCACGGCCCAGACAGGACGGCTACACCTTC	CASSPRPRQDGYTF
NA	TRBV11-2	NA	TRBJ1-3	TGTGCCAGCAGCCGGACTGTGTCCTCTGGAAACACCATATATTTT	CASSRTVSSGNTIYF
NA	TRBV15	NA	TRBJ2-2	TGTGCCACCAGCTCCAGGGCAGCGGGGGAGCTGTTTTTT	CATSSRAAGELFF
NA	TRBV7-6	NA	TRBJ1-1	TGTGCCAGCAGCTTAGCGCCGGACAGAGAGGTTGCAGCTTTCTTT	CASSLAPDREVAAFF
NA	TRBV19	NA	TRBJ2-7	TGTGCCAGTAGTGCTCCGCCAGGGGGGCCCCTTTACGAGCAGTACTTC	CASSAPPGGPLYEQYF
NA	TRBV11-1	NA	TRBJ2-5	TGTGCCAGCAGCTCTCACTTACAGGCGAACCAAGAGACCCAGTACTTC	CASSSHLQANQETQYF
NA	TRBV30	TRBD2	TRBJ2-1	TGTGCCTGGAGTCCCCCCGGACTAGCGGGAGGTCACAATGAGCAGTTCTTC	CAWSPPGLAGGHNEQFF
once	TRBV19	NA	TRBJ1-1	TGTGCCTCCCGGAACACTGAAGCTTTCTTT	CASRNTEAFF
NA	TRBV19	NA	TRBJ2-2	TGTGCCAGTAAAAAGACAGAGAACACCGGGGAGCTGTTTTTT	CASKKTENTGELFF
NA	TRBV2	NA	TRBJ2-2	TGTGCCAGCAGTGATAGGGGCCTCGCCGCGAACACCGGGGAGCTGTTTTTT	CASSDRGLAANTGELFF
NA	TRBV11-2	NA	TRBJ2-1	TGTGCCAGCAGCTTAGCGCATCGGCTAGCGAACTCCTACAATGAGCAGTTCTTC	CASSLAHRLANSYNEQFF
NA	TRBV4-3	NA	TRBJ1-1	TGCGCCAGCAGCCCACGGCGGGGGTCTGAAGCTTTCTTT	CASSPRRGSEAFF
NA	TRBV7-3	TRBD1	TRBJ2-3	TGTGCCAGCAGCCTGACAGGGGGGTCAGATACGCAGTATTTT	CASSLTGGSDTQYF